This record looks at one T cell receptor (beta chain) sequence and its context. Its antigen is currently unknown. The data derive from a study of a mutant IDH1 vaccine in newly diagnosed glioma. On the study more broadly: Vaccinations were initiated 4-6 weeks following radiotherapy alone, or were given together with temozolomide cycles. Every participant had undergone radiotherapy, temozolomide, or both before, and most underwent both.

Here immunoSEQ multiplex PCR was the method, and the copy in TCRdb shows in-frame clones only, minus some. The profile shows 30,000 to 35,000 clones, 85% to 90% of them singletons. Time point indicated: week 11, during vaccination. Doses consisted of 300 ug of mutant IDH1 20-mer peptide each, paired with topical imiquimod. The CDR3 has 18 amino acids. Germline CDR1 is SGHRS and CDR2 is YFSETQ. V lost 7 bases, J lost 4 bases, and 14 bases stayed unmatched. V gene TRBV5-1 combines with J gene TRBJ2-3; TRBD2 matches 14 bases. This TCR was sampled from a young man with glioma. Material: PBMCs, obtained from a glioma patient whose treatment included an IDH1 peptide vaccine. CDR3 amino acids: CASRLEPRLAGGADTQYF. In DNA, the CDR3 is TGCGCCAGCCGACTCGAACCAAGACTAGCGGGAGGGGCAGATACGCAGTATTTT.